This T cell receptor beta chain was documented in a study of OX40 agonist ivuxolimab in advanced cancers. Whole-study context: The dose-escalation cohort was around 83% male, with a mean age of 60 years, ranging roughly 20 to 90.

Produced via immunoSEQ multiplex PCR; TCRdb's table is partial and in-frame only. The repertoire consists of approximately 96,000 clones, with about 90% occurring once and the leading ten covering around 1.5%. Details on this clone: Its antigen remains unknown.

Study-wide points: Relative to CD4+ cells, CD8+ T cells on average had more expanded clones. Among the nonresponders, some also had low normalized T-cell clonal expansion.

The receptor was derived from an adult with an advanced solid tumor such as melanoma, head and neck, liver or kidney cancer. The sequencing used CD4+ or CD8+ T cells sorted from blood, collected in a trial of the OX40 agonist ivuxolimab.

The DNA for the CDR3 is TGTGCCAGCACTCGGAACTCTGGGGCCAACGTCCTGACTTTC. It encodes CASTRNSGANVLTF. The gene calls are TRBV6-5 and TRBJ2-6; no reliable D call. The ends were cut back, 7 bases at V and 0 bases at J, with 7 bases in the middle. Germline-derived CDR1 and CDR2 are MNHEY and SVGAGI. The CDR3 extends over 14 amino acids.